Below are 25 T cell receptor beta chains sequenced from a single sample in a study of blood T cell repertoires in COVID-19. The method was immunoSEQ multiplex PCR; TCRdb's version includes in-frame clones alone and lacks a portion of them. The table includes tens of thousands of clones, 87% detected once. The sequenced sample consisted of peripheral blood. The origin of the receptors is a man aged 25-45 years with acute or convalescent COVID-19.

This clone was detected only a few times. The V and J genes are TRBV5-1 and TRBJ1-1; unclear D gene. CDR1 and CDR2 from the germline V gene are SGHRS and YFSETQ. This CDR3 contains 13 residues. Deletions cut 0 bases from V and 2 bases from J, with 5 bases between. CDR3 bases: TGCGCCAGCAGCTTGGGGGCTAACACTGAAGCTTTCTTT. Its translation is CASSLGANTEAFF.

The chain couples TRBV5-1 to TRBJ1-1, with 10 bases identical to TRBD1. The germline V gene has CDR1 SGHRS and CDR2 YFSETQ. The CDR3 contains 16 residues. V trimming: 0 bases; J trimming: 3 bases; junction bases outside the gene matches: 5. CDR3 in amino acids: CASSLGHGTGDTEAFF. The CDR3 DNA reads TGCGCCAGCAGCTTGGGGCACGGGACAGGGGACACTGAAGCTTTCTTT.

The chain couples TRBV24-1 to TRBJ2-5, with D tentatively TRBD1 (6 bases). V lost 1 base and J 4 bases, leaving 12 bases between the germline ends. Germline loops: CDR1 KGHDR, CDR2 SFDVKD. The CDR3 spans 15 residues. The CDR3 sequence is CATSDFGLGAETQYF. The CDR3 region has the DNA TGTGCCACCAGTGATTTTGGGTTGGGGGCAGAGACCCAGTACTTC.

CDR3 nucleotides: TGTGCCAGCAGTTTGAATACTTTGGTCCTTCAGTACTTC. Its translation: CASSLNTLVLQYF. The chain combines TRBV28 with TRBJ2-4; D is undetermined. CDR1 and CDR2 from the germline V gene are MDHEN and SYDVKM. The CDR3 consists of 13 residues. The V and J ends lost 3 bases and 11 bases respectively, with 14 bases between them.

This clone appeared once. CDR3 DNA sequence: TGTGCCAGCAGCTCAACAGGGTCCGGGGAGCTGTTTTTT. Its protein product is CASSSTGSGELFF. This chain links TRBV7-8 with TRBJ2-2; possible D gene TRBD1, 6 bases. Germline V gene lookup returns CDR1 SGHVS and CDR2 FQNEAQ. With 4 bases removed from V and 6 bases from J, the gap between germline ends came to 9 bases. This CDR3 is built from 13 residues.

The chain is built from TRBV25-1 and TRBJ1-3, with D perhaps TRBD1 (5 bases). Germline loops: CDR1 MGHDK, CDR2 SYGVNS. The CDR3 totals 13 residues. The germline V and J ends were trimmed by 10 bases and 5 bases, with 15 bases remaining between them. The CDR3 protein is CATSSGARNTIYF. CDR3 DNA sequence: TGTGCCACCTCGAGTGGGGCACGAAACACCATATATTTT.

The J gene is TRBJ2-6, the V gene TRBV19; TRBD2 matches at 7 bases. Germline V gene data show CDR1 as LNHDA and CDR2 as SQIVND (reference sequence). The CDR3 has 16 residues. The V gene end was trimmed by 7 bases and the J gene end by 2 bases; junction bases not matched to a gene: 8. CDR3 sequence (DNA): TGTGCCAGTAACCGCGGGAGTTTGACTGGGGCCAACGTCCTGACTTTC. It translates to CASNRGSLTGANVLTF.

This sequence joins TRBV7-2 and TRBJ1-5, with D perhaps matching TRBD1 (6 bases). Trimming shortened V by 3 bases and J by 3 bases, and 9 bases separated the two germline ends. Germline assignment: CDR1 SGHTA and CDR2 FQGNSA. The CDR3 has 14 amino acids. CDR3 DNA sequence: TGTGCCAGCAGCTTCCGGGACACCAATCAGCCCCAGCATTTT. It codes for CASSFRDTNQPQHF.

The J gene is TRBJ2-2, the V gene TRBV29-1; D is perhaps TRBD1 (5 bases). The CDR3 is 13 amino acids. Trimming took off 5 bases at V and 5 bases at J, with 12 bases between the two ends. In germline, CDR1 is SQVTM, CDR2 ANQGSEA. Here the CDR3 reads CSVLPPGTGELFF. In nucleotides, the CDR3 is TGCAGCGTTCTACCCCCAGGGACCGGGGAGCTGTTTTTT.

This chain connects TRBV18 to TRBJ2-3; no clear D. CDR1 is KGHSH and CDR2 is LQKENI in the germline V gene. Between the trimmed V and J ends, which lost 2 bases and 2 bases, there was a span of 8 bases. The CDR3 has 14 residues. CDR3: CASSPITTTDTQYF. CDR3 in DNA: TGTGCCAGCTCACCAATAACTACCACAGATACGCAGTATTTT.

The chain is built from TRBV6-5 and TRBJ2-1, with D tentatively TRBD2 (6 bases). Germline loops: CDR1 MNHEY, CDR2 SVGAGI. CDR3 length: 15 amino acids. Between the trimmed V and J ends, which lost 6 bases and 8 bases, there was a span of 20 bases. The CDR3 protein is CASSLLMGGVHEQFF. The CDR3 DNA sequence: TGTGCCAGCAGCCTCCTGATGGGAGGAGTTCATGAGCAGTTCTTC.

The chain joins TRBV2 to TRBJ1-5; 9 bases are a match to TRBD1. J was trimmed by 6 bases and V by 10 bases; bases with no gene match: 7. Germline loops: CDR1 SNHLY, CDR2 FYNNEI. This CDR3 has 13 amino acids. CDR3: CATTGGGGQPQHF. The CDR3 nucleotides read TGTGCCACCACAGGGGGCGGAGGTCAGCCCCAGCATTTT.

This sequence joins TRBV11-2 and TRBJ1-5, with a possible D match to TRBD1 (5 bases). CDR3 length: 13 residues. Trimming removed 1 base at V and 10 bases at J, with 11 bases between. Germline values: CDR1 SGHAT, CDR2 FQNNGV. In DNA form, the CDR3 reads TGTGCCAGCAGCTTAGGGGGCTCCCCCCCCCAGCATTTT. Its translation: CASSLGGSPPQHF.

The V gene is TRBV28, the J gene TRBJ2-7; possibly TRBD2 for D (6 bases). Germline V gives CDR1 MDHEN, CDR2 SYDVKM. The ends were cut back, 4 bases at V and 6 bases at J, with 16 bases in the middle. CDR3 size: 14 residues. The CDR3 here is CASSSRGFKSEQYF. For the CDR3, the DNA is TGTGCCAGCAGTTCGCGGGGCTTTAAGAGCGAGCAGTACTTC. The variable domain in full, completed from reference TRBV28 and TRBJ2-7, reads DVKVTQSSRYLVKRTGEKVFLECVQDMDHENMFWYRQDPGLGLRLIYFSYDVKMKEKGDIPEGYSVSREKKERFSLILESASTNQTSMYLCASSSRGFKSEQYFGPGTRLTVT.

CDR3: CASSLVGTQPGEQYF. CDR3 DNA: TGTGCCAGCAGCTTGGTGGGGACACAACCGGGGGAGCAGTACTTC. The chain recombines TRBV5-6 with TRBJ2-7; a possible D gene is TRBD1 (6 bases). Trimming removed 0 bases from V and 7 bases from J, with 17 bases in between. The CDR3 runs to 15 residues. Germline assignment: CDR1 SGHDT and CDR2 YYEEEE.

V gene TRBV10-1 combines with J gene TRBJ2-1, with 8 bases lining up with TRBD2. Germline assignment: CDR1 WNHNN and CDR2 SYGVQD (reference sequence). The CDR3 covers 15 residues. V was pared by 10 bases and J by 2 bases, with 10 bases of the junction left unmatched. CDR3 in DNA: TGCGCCAACGGGATCTTAGCGGGAACCTACAATGAGCAGTTCTTC. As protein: CANGILAGTYNEQFF.

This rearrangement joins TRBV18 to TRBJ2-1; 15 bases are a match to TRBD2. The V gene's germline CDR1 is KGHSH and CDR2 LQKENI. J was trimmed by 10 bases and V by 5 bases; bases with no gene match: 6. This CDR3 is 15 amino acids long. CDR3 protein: CASSERTSGRDEQFF. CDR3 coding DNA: TGTGCCAGCTCAGAACGGACTAGCGGGAGGGACGAGCAGTTCTTC.

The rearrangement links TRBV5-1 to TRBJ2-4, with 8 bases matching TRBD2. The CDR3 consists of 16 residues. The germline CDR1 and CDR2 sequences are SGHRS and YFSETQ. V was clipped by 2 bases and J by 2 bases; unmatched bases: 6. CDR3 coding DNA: TGCGCCAGCAGCTTTTATAGCGGGGAGTCCAAAAACATTCAGTACTTC. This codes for CASSFYSGESKNIQYF.

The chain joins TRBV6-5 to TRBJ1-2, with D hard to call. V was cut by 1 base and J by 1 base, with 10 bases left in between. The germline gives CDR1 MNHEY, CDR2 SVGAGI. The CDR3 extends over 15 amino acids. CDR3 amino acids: CASSYFSSLNYGYTF. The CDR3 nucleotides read TGTGCCAGCAGTTACTTTAGCAGTCTTAACTATGGCTACACCTTC.

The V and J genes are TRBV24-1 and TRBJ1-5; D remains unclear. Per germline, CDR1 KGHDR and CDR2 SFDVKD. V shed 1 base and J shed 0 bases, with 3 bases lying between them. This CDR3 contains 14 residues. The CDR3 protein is CATSDLASNQPQHF. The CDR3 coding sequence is TGTGCCACCAGTGATTTAGCTAGCAATCAGCCCCAGCATTTT.

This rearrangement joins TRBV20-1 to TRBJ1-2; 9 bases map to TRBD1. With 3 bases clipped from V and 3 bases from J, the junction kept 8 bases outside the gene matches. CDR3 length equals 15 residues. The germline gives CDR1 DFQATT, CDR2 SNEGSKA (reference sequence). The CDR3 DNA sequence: TGCAGTGCTAGTAAGGGACAGGGAATCTACTATGGCTACACCTTC. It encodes CSASKGQGIYYGYTF.

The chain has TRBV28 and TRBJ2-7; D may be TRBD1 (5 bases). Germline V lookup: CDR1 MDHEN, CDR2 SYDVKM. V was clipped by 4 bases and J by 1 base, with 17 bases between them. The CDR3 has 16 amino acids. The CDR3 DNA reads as TGTGCCAGCAGTTCCACAGGTGCTCCACATTCCTACGAGCAGTACTTC. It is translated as CASSSTGAPHSYEQYF.

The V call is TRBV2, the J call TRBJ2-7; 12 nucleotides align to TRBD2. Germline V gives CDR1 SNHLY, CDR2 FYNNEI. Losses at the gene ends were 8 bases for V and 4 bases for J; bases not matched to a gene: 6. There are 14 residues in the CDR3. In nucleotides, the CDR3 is TGTGCCAGCTCAAGGACTAGCGGGAATTACGAGCAGTACTTC. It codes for CASSRTSGNYEQYF.

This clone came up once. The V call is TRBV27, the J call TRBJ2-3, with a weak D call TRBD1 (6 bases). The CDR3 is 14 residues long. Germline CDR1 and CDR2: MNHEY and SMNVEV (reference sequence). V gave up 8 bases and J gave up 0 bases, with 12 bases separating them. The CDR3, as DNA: TGTGCCAGCCGGGGACACCTAAGCACAGATACGCAGTATTTT. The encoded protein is CASRGHLSTDTQYF.

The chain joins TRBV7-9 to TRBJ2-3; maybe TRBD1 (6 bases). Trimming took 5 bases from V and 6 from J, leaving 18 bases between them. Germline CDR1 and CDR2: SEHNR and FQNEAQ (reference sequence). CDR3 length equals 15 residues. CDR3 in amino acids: CASSARDTLADTQYF. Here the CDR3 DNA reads TGTGCCAGCAGCGCCCGGGACACCCTGGCGGATACGCAGTATTTT. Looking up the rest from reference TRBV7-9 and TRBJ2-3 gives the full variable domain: DTGVSQNPRHKITKRGQNVTFRCDPISEHNRLYWYRQTLGQGPEFLTYFQNEAQLEKSRLLSDRFSAERPKGSFSTLEIQRTEQGDSAMYLCASSARDTLADTQYFGPGTRLTVL.